The clone carrying this T cell receptor beta chain was seen once. The germline V gene encodes CDR1 SGHRS and CDR2 YFSETQ. CDR3 size: 11 residues. Trimming left V 6 bases short and J 4 bases short, with 5 bases between. Participant-given clinical history determined each cohort assignment. The method was immunoSEQ multiplex PCR; TCRdb's version includes in-frame clones alone and lacks a portion of them. The sample holds around 230,000 clones, about nine tenths seen once. This sample stems from a study of blood T cell repertoires in COVID-19. In the study overall: The origin of the acute and convalescent COVID-19 samples was the United States, Italy and Spain. T cells, B-cell-depleted T cells, or PBMCs supplied cDNA or gDNA.

The clonotype originates from a woman aged 25 to 39 with acute COVID-19. The gene calls are TRBV5-1 and TRBJ1-3; D gene unclear. The sample was PBMCs or T cells enriched from blood (not recorded which). The CDR3 sequence is CASNLGNTIYF. The CDR3 DNA reads as TGCGCCAGCAATCTGGGAAACACCATATATTTT.